The entry below describes one T cell receptor beta chain. Clones were read by immunoSEQ multiplex PCR, and TCRdb kept only the in-frame ones, dropping some. The table shows almost 70,000 clones, with around nine tenths occurring only once. The data belong to a study of technical replicates of blood from a few donors. This CDR3 has 11 residues. Germline trimming cut 6 bases from V and 12 bases from J; bases unmatched to any gene: 6. The germline V gene encodes CDR1 MNHEY and CDR2 SVGAGI. The genes are TRBV6-5 and TRBJ2-7; 9 nucleotides agree with TRBD1. Sequencing input: T cells isolated from PBMCs. This clonotype originated in a human donor in good health. In DNA form, the CDR3 reads TGTGCCAGCAGCCTGGGACAGGGACTGTACTTC. Amino acid sequence: CASSLGQGLYF.